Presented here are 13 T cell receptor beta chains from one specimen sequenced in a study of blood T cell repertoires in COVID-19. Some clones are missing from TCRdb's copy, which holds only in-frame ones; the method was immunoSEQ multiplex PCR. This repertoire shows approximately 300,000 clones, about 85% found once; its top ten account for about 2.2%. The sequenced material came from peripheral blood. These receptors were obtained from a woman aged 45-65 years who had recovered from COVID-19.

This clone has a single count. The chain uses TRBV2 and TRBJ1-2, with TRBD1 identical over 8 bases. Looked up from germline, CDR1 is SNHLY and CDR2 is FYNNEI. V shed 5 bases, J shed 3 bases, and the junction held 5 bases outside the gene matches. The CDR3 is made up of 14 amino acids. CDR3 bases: TGTGCCAGCAGTCTATGGACAGGGTACTATGGCTACACCTTC. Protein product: CASSLWTGYYGYTF. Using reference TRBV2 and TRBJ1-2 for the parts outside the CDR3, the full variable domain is EPEVTQTPSHQVTQMGQEVILRCVPISNHLYFYWYRQILGQKVEFLVSFYNNEISEKSEIFDDQFSVERPDGSNFTLKIRSTKLEDSAMYFCASSLWTGYYGYTFGSGTRLTVV.

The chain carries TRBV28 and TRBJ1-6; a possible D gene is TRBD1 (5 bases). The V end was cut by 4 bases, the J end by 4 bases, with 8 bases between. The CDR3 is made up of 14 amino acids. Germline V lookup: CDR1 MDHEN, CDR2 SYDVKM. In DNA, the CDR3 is TGTGCCAGCAGTTGGTCAGGGTATAATTCACCCCTCCACTTT. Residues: CASSWSGYNSPLHF.

The CDR3 loop reads CASNLLQGAWNSPLHF. The CDR3 DNA sequence: TGTGCCAGCAACCTCCTCCAGGGGGCATGGAATTCACCCCTCCACTTT. The chain links TRBV28 to TRBJ1-6, with 8 nucleotides matching TRBD1. V lost 7 bases to trimming and J lost 7 bases; unmatched junction nucleotides: 12. Germline CDR1 and CDR2: MDHEN and SYDVKM. The length of the CDR3 is 16 residues.

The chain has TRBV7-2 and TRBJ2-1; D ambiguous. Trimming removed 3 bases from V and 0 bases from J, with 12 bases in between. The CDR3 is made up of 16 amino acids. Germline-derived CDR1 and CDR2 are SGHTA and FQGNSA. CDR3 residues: CASSLVARSSYNEQFF. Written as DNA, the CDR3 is TGTGCCAGCAGCTTGGTTGCGAGAAGCTCCTACAATGAGCAGTTCTTC.

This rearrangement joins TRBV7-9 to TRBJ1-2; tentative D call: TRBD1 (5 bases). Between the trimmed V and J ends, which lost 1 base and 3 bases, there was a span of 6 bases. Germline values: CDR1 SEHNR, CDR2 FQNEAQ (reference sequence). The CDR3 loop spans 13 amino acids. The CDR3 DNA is TGTGCCAGCAGCTTAGTAGGGGACTATGGCTACACCTTC. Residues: CASSLVGDYGYTF. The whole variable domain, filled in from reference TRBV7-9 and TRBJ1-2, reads DTGVSQNPRHKITKRGQNVTFRCDPISEHNRLYWYRQTLGQGPEFLTYFQNEAQLEKSRLLSDRFSAERPKGSFSTLEIQRTEQGDSAMYLCASSLVGDYGYTFGSGTRLTVV.

This CDR3 is CASSLEISSLRETQYF. CDR3 bases: TGCGCCAGCAGCTTGGAAATCAGTAGCCTGCGAGAGACCCAGTACTTC. The rearrangement uses TRBV5-1 and TRBJ2-5; D is ambiguous. V gave up 0 bases and J gave up 4 bases, with 16 bases separating them. This CDR3 comprises 16 residues. CDR1 is SGHRS and CDR2 is YFSETQ in the germline V gene. The variable domain in full, completed from reference TRBV5-1 and TRBJ2-5, reads KAGVTQTPRYLIKTRGQQVTLSCSPISGHRSVSWYQQTPGQGLQFLFEYFSETQRNKGNFPGRFSGRQFSNSRSEMNVSTLELGDSALYLCASSLEISSLRETQYFGPGTRLLVL.

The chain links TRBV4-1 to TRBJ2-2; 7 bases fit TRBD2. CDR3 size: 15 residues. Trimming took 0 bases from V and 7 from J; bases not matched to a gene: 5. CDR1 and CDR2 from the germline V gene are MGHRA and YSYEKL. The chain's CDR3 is CASSQDVGGGGELFF. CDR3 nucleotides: TGCGCCAGCAGCCAAGATGTTGGGGGGGGCGGGGAGCTGTTTTTT.

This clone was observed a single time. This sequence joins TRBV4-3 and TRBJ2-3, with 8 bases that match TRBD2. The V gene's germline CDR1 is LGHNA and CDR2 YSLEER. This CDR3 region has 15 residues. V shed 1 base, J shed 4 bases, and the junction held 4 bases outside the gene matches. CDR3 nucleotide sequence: TGCGCCAGCAGCCAAGTCGGGGGGGGCTCAGATACGCAGTATTTT. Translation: CASSQVGGGSDTQYF.

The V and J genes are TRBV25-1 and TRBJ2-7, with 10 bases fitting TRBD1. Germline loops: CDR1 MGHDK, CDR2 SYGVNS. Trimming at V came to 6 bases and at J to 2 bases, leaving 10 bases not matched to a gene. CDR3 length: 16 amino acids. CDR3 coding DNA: TGTGCCAGCAGCGGCCCTGGGACAGGGGCCACCTACGAGCAGTACTTC. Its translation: CASSGPGTGATYEQYF.

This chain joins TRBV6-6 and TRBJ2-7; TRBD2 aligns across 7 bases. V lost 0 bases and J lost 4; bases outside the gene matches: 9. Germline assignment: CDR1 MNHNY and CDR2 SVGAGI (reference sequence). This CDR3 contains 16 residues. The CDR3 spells CASSYSLRGLGYEQYF. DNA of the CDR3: TGTGCCAGCAGTTACTCTCTTCGCGGACTAGGATACGAGCAGTACTTC.

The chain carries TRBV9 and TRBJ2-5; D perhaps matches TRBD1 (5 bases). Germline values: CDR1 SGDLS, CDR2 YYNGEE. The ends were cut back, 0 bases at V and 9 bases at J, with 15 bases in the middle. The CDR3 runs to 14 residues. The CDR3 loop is CASSVVGTQGAQYF. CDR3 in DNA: TGTGCCAGCAGCGTAGTGGGCACCCAAGGGGCCCAGTACTTC.

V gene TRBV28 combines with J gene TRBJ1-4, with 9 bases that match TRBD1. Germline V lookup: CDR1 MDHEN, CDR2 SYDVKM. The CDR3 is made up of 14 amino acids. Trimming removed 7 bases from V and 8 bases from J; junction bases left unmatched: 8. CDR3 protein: CASTRTGASEKLFF. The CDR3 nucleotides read TGTGCCAGCACCAGGACAGGGGCCTCCGAAAAACTGTTTTTT.

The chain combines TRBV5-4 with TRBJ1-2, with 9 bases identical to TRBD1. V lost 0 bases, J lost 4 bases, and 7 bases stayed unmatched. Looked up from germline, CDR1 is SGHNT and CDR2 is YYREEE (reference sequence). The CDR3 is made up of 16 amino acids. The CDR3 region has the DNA TGTGCCAGCAGCTTGGGGGACAGGGCCATGAGCTATGGCTACACCTTC. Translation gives CASSLGDRAMSYGYTF.